This paragraph covers one TCR beta chain sequence. This clone was detected a few times. This clone's antigen is unknown. No clone much larger than this one lies a single base away; base qualities are absent. The immunoSEQ hsTCRbeta Kit was used to sequence TCR beta CDR3 regions from DNA. The paper's data handling went like this. TCR sequencing data were analysed with the ImmunoSEQ Analyzer. T cell clonality was defined as 1 minus Pielou's evenness computed on productive rearrangements. The inverse Simpson index, applied to productive templates, was used to measure T cell diversity. T cell density was defined as TCR beta template counts normalized to usable DNA, with usable DNA estimated by amplification and sequencing of housekeeping genes. Two-sided Kruskal-Wallis tests were used to compare TCR metrics between histologic stages. The source is immuneACCESS, and TCRdb retained only in-frame sequences with V and J called. Part of the clones is not carried over; for the studies checked, unresolved V genes explain less than half of this, and the remainder is unexplained. D and trimming were read from the DNA, whereas the V and J calls and clone size are those reported in that table. The sample table shows about 11,000 clones, and 75% to 85% are seen once. Clones ranked in the top ten supply roughly 3.3% of the sample.

The sample originates from a study of immune evolution from preneoplasia to lung adenocarcinoma (TCRdb year 2021). In terms of the full investigation: HLA loss of heterozygosity was seen in about 7%, 15% and 30% of AIS, MIA and ADC lesions, and in no AAH lesions. The overall cohort was made up of around 50 patients with pulmonary nodules who had surgical resection. TCR sequencing data came from 45 to 65 patients. The study used immune gene expression, TCR sequencing and multiplex immunofluorescence to profile the immune contexture of lung adenocarcinoma precursors and invasive adenocarcinoma. According to the study, roughly 100 samples went through TCR sequencing. The immune data were combined with whole exome sequencing and methylation data from the same cohort of nodules. Class I HLA alleles were inferred from exome data with POLYSOLVER, and allele-specific HLA loss was detected with LOHHLA. Resected precursor lesions (AAH, AIS, MIA) and invasive adenocarcinomas were compared with paired morphologically normal lung tissue. The sample size depended on which specimens were available, not on a prior power calculation. Overall study results and their limits: The findings reflected association rather than direct causation, and larger cohorts with long-term follow-up and longitudinal biopsies were considered necessary. The highest T cell clonality was observed in KRAS-mutant nodules compared with EGFR-mutant or double wild-type lesions. All patients were from Japan and China, so applicability to Western populations was uncertain. Normal lung had the highest top T cell clone frequencies, and these frequencies appeared to fall progressively from AAH through AIS, MIA and invasive adenocarcinoma. Clonality was highest in normal lung, while later-stage lesions appeared to have lower clonality but higher T cell density and diversity.

Between 2014 and 2017, the patients underwent resection in either Japan or China. Two lung cancer pathologists independently reviewed H&E slides to confirm the histologic diagnosis of every case. To enrich premalignant or tumor cells for nucleic acid extraction, macro-dissection was performed after pathologic assessment. DNA was isolated from FFPE tissue using the AllPrep DNA/RNA FFPE Kit. The CDR3 spans 14 residues, from the cysteine through the phenylalanine. Only the CDR3 DNA stays, 42 bases, in frame from base 1. The germline V gene (reference sequence) sets CDR1 to PRHDT and CDR2 to FYEKMQ. Deletion took 0 bases off V and 2 bases off J, with a span of 8 bases between the germline ends.

Here the chain combines TRBV13 and TRBJ2-7, with TRBD2 tentatively as D gene (5 bases match). Sequencing was performed on FFPE minimally invasive lung adenocarcinoma tissue. Per the publication, the cell subset or site label means: micro-invasive lung adenocarcinoma (MIA). This receptor was obtained from a person aged 70 to 85 with lung adenocarcinoma. The bases are TGTGCCAGCAGCTTAGGGAGGGTAGCCTACGAGCAGTACTTC. Its coded protein is CASSLGRVAYEQYF.